This is a list of T cell receptor beta chains from one sample in a study of neurological immune-mediated disorders. Via MiXCR, TCRdb re-called the 5' RACE reads, giving one row per CDR3 protein. The sample shows roughly 65,000 distinct CDR3 sequences, roughly 4% of them seen only once. Input material: PBMCs. The receptors here all came from a man aged 45-65 years with multiple sclerosis. Both conserved end residues are trimmed from each CDR3. The order of the fields is clone size, V gene, CDR3 length, CDR3 protein. The size field is filled for only some rows; it gives once, few, many or a size class.

many,TRBV4-1,12,ASSLVEGQETQY
few,TRBV6-4,13,ASSEGGRNNSPLN
many,TRBV4-1,17,ASSHPGTAPSSGANVLT
many,TRBV20-1,13,SARIRERGDQPQH
many,TRBV5-1,13,ASSYLAGAEGGYT
many,TRBV29-1,11,SVAGQMNTEAF
.,TRBV7-8,11,ASSLERNNEQF
many,TRBV20-1,13,SARGQGRKGQPQH
many,TRBV5-1,13,ASSLGGTSTDTQY
many,TRBV6-2/TRBV6-3,13,ASKTPGLAGREQY
many,TRBV10-3,12,AISESMLPDTQY
many,TRBV7-8,13,ASSLAGGSQETQY
many,TRBV7-9,14,ASSFPPLRPTDTQY
many,TRBV20-1,11,SAGDEGGSTQY
many,TRBV9,8,ASPVETQY
many,TRBV20-1,16,SARELAGGQAMEETQY
many,TRBV6-5,13,ASSYLGGGGEKLF
many,TRBV9,15,ASSVDSWGHNTDTQY
few,TRBV5-5,14,ASSLGTGFYNSPLN
many,TRBV4-1,16,ASSQGVGQGAWTGELF
many,TRBV7-8,11,ASSLESNSPLH
many,TRBV25-1,12,ASSEMAAYNEQF
.,TRBV10-1,11,ASSRDRSYEQY
many,TRBV4-1,12,ASSQADSYNEQF
many,TRBV7-9,11,ASSLAGAKGLF
many,TRBV20-1,10,SATGAGYGYT
many,TRBV7-6,12,ASSLGVSTDTQY
.,TRBV20-1,11,STKSGGNQSQH
many,TRBV6-5,11,ASSLHGNTEAF
.,TRBV7-6,13,ASSPTPGGWTEAF
many,TRBV5-1,14,ASSFRSDRVGDEQF
few,TRBV20-1,10,SASPGGRGQY
many,TRBV20-1,12,SARAEQSLTEAF
many,TRBV10-3,11,AISVRDADTQY
many,TRBV12-3/TRBV12-4,13,ASSPSGESTDTQY
once,TRBV6-5,15,ASIPQTRNRGHTEAF
many,TRBV5-1,12,ASSSEIPGGELF